This T cell receptor (beta chain) was captured in a study of cytomegalovirus exposure and HLA in healthy donors (dated by TCRdb to the late 2010s). With regard to the full study: An earlier analysis of fewer than 750 of the donors reported under 300 Gb of sequence data and 95 million to 120 million unique TCR beta sequences obtained from around 180 million T cells. About 310 gigabases of sequencing data and tens of millions of unique TCR sequences were included in an early release covering around 600 HLA-typed donors. Of the approximately 400 genotyped donors, about 80% fell in the genetic ancestry cluster associated with self-reported Caucasian donors. The study aimed to test whether signatures of past pathogen exposure could be identified by cataloging public T cell receptors. The study profiled the T cell repertoires of about 720 subjects by immunosequencing and related them to cytomegalovirus serostatus. Along with the approximately 600-subject first cohort, a separate validation cohort of 120 different subjects was used. High-throughput TCR immunosequencing, statistical association of individual TCRs with disease status, and machine learning were combined to predict cytomegalovirus infection status. To study patterns of TCR occurrence, a later analysis re-analyzed previously published TCR beta repertoires from 650 to 750 donors and added high-resolution HLA genotyping. Rather than using new phenotypic data, the later analysis identified candidate immune exposures from TCR beta sequences and from how often those sequences occurred across donors. An earlier analysis of around 580 of the donors used high-throughput TCR beta sequencing to judge whether each TCR beta V gene segment behaved as functional or pseudogenic. Donor age, sex, ethnicity and CMV serostatus were compiled together with the repertoire data. Genome-wide SNP genotypes for about 65% of the roughly 670 donors were used in a later genetic analysis, which treated that subset as a discovery cohort. Every discovery cohort repertoire had been produced on one sequencing platform. HLA typing included class I and class II loci at four-digit resolution. The number of typed donors differed by locus: about 620-630 for A, B, C, DRB1 and DQB1; 500 to 550 for DQA1; about 600 for DPA1; and 400 to 480 for DPB1. Because of strong linkage in the cohort, roughly five DR-DQ haplotypes were treated as single units for association and clustering. Among about 400 genotyped donors of the cohort, an average of around 240,000 unique TCR beta nucleotide sequences was sequenced per donor, of which 15% to 20% were non-productive. What the study reported, not specific to this receptor: For the cohort, immune exposure information was limited to CMV serostatus. The classifier was reported to diagnose cytomegalovirus status with high specificity and sensitivity in both the original and validation cohorts. Some IMGT-functional V segments, including TRBV6-2 and TRBV6-3, could not be distinguished by the 87-base-pair reads and were therefore excluded. In a later analysis, HLA-associated TCR beta chains showed more clonal expansion and lower generation probabilities than non-associated chains that were equally common. Most TCR sequences were seen in very few donors, while some public TCRs were found in many individuals. Because some donors lacked HLA typing at each locus, the association tests relied only on the typed subset. In a later genetic analysis, fewer N-insertions in productive TCRs were reported among donors in an Asian-associated ancestry cluster than the roughly 700-donor mean. A total of 164 TCR beta chains were listed by the study as associated with cytomegalovirus. An association between a missense DCLRE1C variant and V-gene and J-gene trimming of TCR beta chains was found in a later genetic analysis and replicated in an independent cohort. In this cohort, only TCR beta chains were sequenced, and detectable features were limited by the absence of alpha or paired-chain data. In a later analysis, most CMV-associated TCR beta chains were found to appear HLA-restricted, with HLA associations seemingly driven largely by CMV exposure. According to a later analysis, TCR association rates differed among HLA loci, with DRB1 alleles showing the most associated TCRs and HLA-C alleles showing the fewest. In vitro tests confirmed that a few of the cytomegalovirus-associated TCR beta chains recognize cytomegalovirus antigens. Because counts were too low, 15 or so rarely observed V segments, including chromosome 9 orphons, were excluded from the earlier analysis of several hundred of the donors. Specific HLA alleles were associated with roughly 16,000 TCR beta sequences at a false discovery rate of 0.05 in a later analysis. In an earlier analysis of fewer than 750 of the donors, most TCR beta V segments were observed in productive rearrangements about 90% or about 30% of the time, broadly matching IMGT annotations. A later analysis reported that several top co-occurrence clusters appeared linked to parvovirus B19, influenza, CMV and Epstein-Barr virus. Roughly uniform sequencing depth across donors was assumed in presence/absence analyses, although this assumption may not hold. A further reported finding was that TCR beta sequences accurately predicted the HLA-A and HLA-B alleles for most subjects in the first cohort. Strong co-occurrence of HLA alleles, especially DR and DQ, made assigning TCR associations to individual alleles difficult. The authors suggested that the approach could potentially be generalized to other disease states and immunological phenotypes. Correlated functional status among segregating V segments might reflect linkage disequilibrium, but an unknown experimental factor could not be ruled out. A cluster of highly shared sequence variants was judged likely to be a technical artifact of the sequencing pipeline.

With respect to this clone: Its antigen has not been determined. No base-level quality is on record; no much larger clone is a single base apart.

The library was obtained by the immunoSEQ multiplex PCR assay. A mixture of 60 forward primers for TCR Vbeta segments and 13 reverse primers for TCR Jbeta segments was used in the multiplex PCR. A multiplex PCR assay on genomic DNA amplified the CDR3 region of rearranged TCR beta genes. On the Illumina HiSeq System, the amplified TCR beta libraries were sequenced as 87-base-pair reads. As for how the authors treated the data: In a later analysis, some 80 million unique TCR beta chains were counted across the roughly 610 repertoires, and around 11 million of these chains were shared by at least two donors. Raw reads were error-corrected and collapsed into unique sequences with a nearest-neighbor algorithm that merged closely related sequences to remove PCR and sequencing errors. To assign V, D and J gene segments, CDR3 sequences were aligned to IMGT reference sequences. For a sequence to be retained, a match of at least six nucleotides to both a V gene segment and a J gene segment was required. A rearrangement counted as productive if the CDR3 had no stop codons and remained in frame with V and J, and every other rearrangement counted as non-productive. Following IMGT convention, CDR3 was defined as the stretch from the second conserved V-encoded cysteine to the conserved J-encoded phenylalanine. The earlier analysis of about 590 of the donors excluded sequences that lacked an unambiguous match to a single V gene segment. In an earlier analysis of a few hundred of the donors, V segments were called functional above 56.7% productive rearrangements and were called segregating when the between-donor standard deviation exceeded 5%. A statistical classification framework was built for diagnosing cytomegalovirus status from the catalog of TCR beta chain sequences. A later analysis assigned V and J genes by comparing TCR nucleotide sequences with IMGT/GENE-DB human TR gene sequences. Using the TCRdist pipeline, a later analysis assigned CDR3 sequences along with most-parsimonious VDJ recombination scenarios. In a later analysis, every TCR beta chain was defined by the combination of its CDR3 amino acid sequence and its V-gene family, and reads without a unique V-gene family were dropped. To address suspected cross-contamination and a sequencing artifact, a later analysis removed 592 highly shared, low-generation-probability nucleotide sequences. In a later analysis, a clonal expansion index for each public chain was calculated from normalized within-repertoire ranks of inferred template counts. Generation probabilities in a later analysis came from a VDJ recombination model fitted to out-of-frame rearrangements, and those results were checked against IGoR. In a later analysis, hypergeometric tests were used to score TCR-TCR, TCR-HLA and TCR-CMV co-occurrence, with a repertoire-size bias correction applied to TCR pairs. To estimate false discovery rates, a later analysis permuted the HLA or CMV assignments 20 times. In a later analysis, co-occurring TCRs were grouped with DBSCAN, and TCRdist sequence similarity was added when clustering was performed within HLA-allele-positive subsets. For co-occurrence clustering, repertoires with fewer than 30,000 or more than 120,000 public chains were excluded, along with 4 to 6 repertoires with anomalous nucleotide sharing. This immuneACCESS table, as held by TCRdb, lists in-frame sequences with V and J called but not all clones. Of the missing ones, under half trace to an unresolved V gene in checked studies; the others have no known cause. That table gives V, J and clone size, and the DNA gave D and trimming. The sample table records over 100,000 clones; roughly 80% of these occur just once. About 3.3% of the sample comes from the top ten.

CDR1 and CDR2, looked up from the germline V gene (reference sequence), are LNHDA and SQIVND. The germline V end is reduced by 3 bases and the J end by 5 bases; junction bases left unmatched: 19. Including the terminal cysteine and phenylalanine, the CDR3 comprises 19 residues. Of all the DNA, just the CDR3 is kept, 57 bases in frame from base 1. The cohort consisted of fewer than 700 healthy bone marrow donors. Cohort members were all nominally healthy when sampled, although unrecorded immune exposures were likely present. The donor tested CMV seropositive, placing the donor among the 290 or so seropositive members of the cohort. A peripheral blood sample was provided by each donor, and peripheral blood mononuclear cells were used for TCR beta sequencing. The Qiagen DNeasy Blood Extraction Kit was used to extract genomic DNA from the blood cell samples.

Sequencing input: PBMCs. The chain is made from TRBV19 and TRBJ2-5; 9 middle bases align to TRBD2. The receptor was isolated from a woman aged 25 to 39 in good health and CMV-seropositive. The DNA is as follows: TGTGCCAGTAGTATGAGGTCAAGGGCGGGGGGGCGAGGAGAGGAGACCCAGTACTTC. It encodes CASSMRSRAGGRGEETQYF.